This passage covers 16 T cell receptor beta chains from one sample sequenced in a study of technical replicates of blood from a few donors. Some clones are missing from TCRdb's copy, which holds only in-frame ones; the method was immunoSEQ multiplex PCR. The repertoire consists of 85,000 to 100,000 clones, with approximately 94% occurring once and the leading ten covering 0.2% to 0.25%. The sample consisted of T cells isolated from PBMCs. The receptors shown here come from a human donor in good health.

The chain carries TRBV18 and TRBJ2-5, with 9 bases matching TRBD1. CDR1 and CDR2 (germline): KGHSH, LQKENI. After removal of 3 bases from V and 1 base from J, the junction contained 15 bases not matched to a gene. The length of the CDR3 is 19 residues. The CDR3 nucleotides read TGTGCCAGCTCACCGAGGCTAGTCGGGACAGGGCTCTTCCAAGAGACCCAGTACTTC. Protein: CASSPRLVGTGLFQETQYF.

The genes are TRBV4-1 and TRBJ2-3; the D gene is possibly TRBD1 (6 bases). The V and J ends lost 0 bases and 2 bases respectively, with 15 bases between them. This CDR3 comprises 17 residues. Looked up from germline, CDR1 is MGHRA and CDR2 is YSYEKL. The CDR3 sequence is CASSQEEGTSHTDTQYF. The DNA of the CDR3 is TGCGCCAGCAGCCAAGAGGAAGGGACAAGTCACACAGATACGCAGTATTTT.

This chain joins TRBV18 and TRBJ1-4, with 9 bases aligning to TRBD1. The CDR3 totals 16 residues. J gave up 5 bases and V 5 bases, and 9 bases lay outside the gene matches. From germline, CDR1 is KGHSH and CDR2 LQKENI. CDR3 region: CASSSVAGTGNEKLFF. In DNA, the CDR3 is TGTGCCAGCTCATCCGTAGCCGGGACAGGGAATGAAAAACTGTTTTTT. Full variable domain (remainder filled in from reference TRBV18 and TRBJ1-4): NAGVMQNPRHLVRRRGQEARLRCSPMKGHSHVYWYRQLPEEGLKFMVYLQKENIIDESGMPKERFSAEFPKEGPSILRIQQVVRGDSAAYFCASSSVAGTGNEKLFFGSGTQLSVL.

The chain links TRBV21-1 to TRBJ2-4; TRBD2, as called in the table, went unchecked against the DNA. TRBV21-1 constitutes a pseudogene. The CDR3 is made up of 17 amino acids. The CDR3 loop reads CASSNEGRDLAKNIQYF. The CDR3 DNA reads TGTGCCAGCAGCAATGAGGGTCGGGATTTAGCCAAAAACATTCAGTACTTC.

The chain employs TRBV28 and TRBJ2-6; D gene unclear. Germline CDR1 is MDHEN and CDR2 is SYDVKM. This CDR3 comprises 12 residues. V was pared by 4 bases and J by 7 bases, with 5 bases between. The CDR3 region has the DNA TGTGCCAGCAGTTCCTTAGCCAACGTCCTGACTTTC. Translation: CASSSLANVLTF.

The chain carries TRBV6-4 and TRBJ1-5; D call uncertain. The V end was cut by 2 bases, the J end by 4 bases, with 6 bases between. Germline assignment: CDR1 MRHNA and CDR2 SNTAGT. CDR3 length: 13 amino acids. The DNA for the CDR3 is TGTGCCAGCAGTGACACGGGTAATCAGCCCCAGCATTTT. This gives the protein CASSDTGNQPQHF.

The rearrangement links TRBV28 to TRBJ2-7; 12 nucleotides agree with TRBD2. With V trimmed by 3 bases and J by 1 base, 13 bases remained unmatched. In germline, CDR1 is MDHEN, CDR2 SYDVKM. The CDR3 runs to 19 residues. CDR3: CASSFSLGLAGGRSYEQYF. The DNA of the CDR3 is TGTGCCAGCAGTTTTTCTTTAGGGCTAGCGGGAGGGAGGTCCTACGAGCAGTACTTC.

V is TRBV18 and J is TRBJ2-7, with D perhaps TRBD1 (5 bases). CDR3 size: 14 residues. CDR1 and CDR2 (germline): KGHSH, LQKENI. The V end lost 6 bases, the J end lost 0 bases, and 12 bases lay between the germline ends. CDR3 in amino acids: CASSTKGLSYEQYF. The CDR3 DNA reads TGTGCCAGCTCGACCAAGGGGCTCTCCTACGAGCAGTACTTC.

The chain has TRBV11-2 and TRBJ2-6; 9 nucleotides agree with TRBD1. The V gene end was trimmed by 6 bases and the J gene end by 0 bases; junction bases not matched to a gene: 9. In germline, CDR1 is SGHAT, CDR2 FQNNGV. The CDR3 spans 18 residues. CDR3: CASSQSPGQGSGANVLTF. Written as DNA, the CDR3 is TGTGCCAGCAGTCAATCTCCGGGACAGGGCTCTGGGGCCAACGTCCTGACTTTC. Complete variable domain (other parts from reference TRBV11-2 and TRBJ2-6): EAGVAQSPRYKIIEKRQSVAFWCNPISGHATLYWYQQILGQGPKLLIQFQNNGVVDDSQLPKDRFSAERLKGVDSTLKIQPAKLEDSAVYLCASSQSPGQGSGANVLTFGAGSRLTVL.

The chain uses TRBV7-9 and TRBJ1-1; D call uncertain. The ends were cut back, 7 bases at V and 6 bases at J, with 15 bases in the middle. This CDR3 comprises 13 residues. Germline V lookup: CDR1 SEHNR, CDR2 FQNEAQ (reference sequence). CDR3 region: CASTSAEVSEAFF. Written as DNA, the CDR3 is TGTGCCAGCACCTCAGCCGAGGTCTCTGAAGCTTTCTTT.

This chain uses TRBV7-2 with TRBJ2-7; TRBD2 might be the D (6 bases). CDR3 length: 14 amino acids. Trimming left V 1 base short and J 2 bases short, with 9 bases between. Germline-derived CDR1 and CDR2 are SGHTA and FQGNSA. The CDR3 sequence: CASSLDSGAYEQYF. DNA of the CDR3: TGTGCCAGCAGCTTAGACTCGGGAGCCTACGAGCAGTACTTC.

The chain combines TRBV9 with TRBJ1-2, with a tentative D call TRBD1 (6 bases). CDR1 is SGDLS, CDR2 YYNGEE, per germline. V was clipped by 3 bases and J by 1 base, with 10 bases between them. This CDR3 region has 14 residues. The CDR3 region is CASSAGELNYGYTF. The CDR3 DNA reads TGTGCCAGCAGCGCAGGGGAGCTTAACTATGGCTACACCTTC.

The rearrangement links TRBV19 to TRBJ2-7; the match to TRBD2 covers 7 bases. CDR1 LNHDA and CDR2 SQIVND come from the germline V gene (reference sequence). V shed 8 bases, J shed 5 bases, and the junction held 12 bases outside the gene matches. This CDR3 contains 14 residues. The CDR3 nucleotides are TGTGCCAGTGCCGAACTACTAGCGTCGGACGAGCAGTACTTC. Its protein is CASAELLASDEQYF. The full variable domain, in which reference TRBV19 and TRBJ2-7 provide the parts outside the CDR3, is DGGITQSPKYLFRKEGQNVTLSCEQNLNHDAMYWYRQDPGQGLRLIYYSQIVNDFQKGDIAEGYSVSREKKESFPLTVTSAQKNPTAFYLCASAELLASDEQYFGPGTRLTVT.

This chain's CDR3 is CATRSGGSTDTQYF. The CDR3 DNA follows: TGTGCCACCCGGAGCGGGGGAAGCACAGATACGCAGTATTTT. The chain combines TRBV19 with TRBJ2-3; 8 bases agree with TRBD2. V dropped 10 bases and J dropped 0; count of bases not matched to a gene: 6. CDR3 length: 14 residues. Germline-derived CDR1 and CDR2 are LNHDA and SQIVND (reference sequence).

The chain carries TRBV28 and TRBJ2-7, with D possibly TRBD2 on 6 matching bases. The CDR3 has 15 amino acids. CDR1 is MDHEN, CDR2 SYDVKM, per germline. The ends were cut back, 0 bases at V and 1 base at J, with 10 bases in the middle. CDR3 amino acids: CASSLWQEGSYEQYF. CDR3 nucleotides: TGTGCCAGCAGTTTATGGCAGGAGGGTTCCTACGAGCAGTACTTC.

This sequence joins TRBV12-5 and TRBJ1-2; 8 bases match TRBD1. This CDR3 is built from 17 residues. Trimming at V came to 2 bases and at J to 3 bases, leaving 11 bases not matched to a gene. CDR1 LGHNT and CDR2 FRNRAP come from the germline V gene. In DNA form, the CDR3 reads TGTGCTAGTGGTTTGCCCCATAAACAGGGGGGAGACTATGGCTACACCTTC. Its protein product is CASGLPHKQGGDYGYTF. The complete variable domain, with remaining parts taken from reference TRBV12-5 and TRBJ1-2, reads DARVTQTPRHKVTEMGQEVTMRCQPILGHNTVFWYRQTMMQGLELLAYFRNRAPLDDSGMPKDRFSAEMPDATLATLKIQPSEPRDSAVYFCASGLPHKQGGDYGYTFGSGTRLTVV.